The entry that follows covers one TCR beta chain sequence. The antigen is unknown. The time point here: recipient sample about 28 days before transplant, after cytoreduction. Trimming removed 1 base from V and 0 bases from J, with 9 bases in between. Germline CDR1 reads SQVTM; CDR2 reads ANQGSEA. The CDR3 covers 14 residues. The data were produced by immunoSEQ multiplex PCR, yet TCRdb's version contains in-frame clones alone and is incomplete. This table holds several thousand clones, approximately 79% found once. The data are from a study of T cell clonotyping in hematopoietic cell transplantation. Findings and caveats of the study: Without cell sorting, CD4 versus CD8 contributions remain unresolved.

This material consisted of peripheral blood mononuclear cells, taken before stem cell transplant. The chain carries TRBV29-1 and TRBJ1-2; the D gene is possibly TRBD1 (6 bases). The receptor comes from a man in his sixties with acute myeloid leukemia. Some clones in this sample may be carry-over from other donors' samples. CDR3 region: CSVEGQAANYGYTF. DNA for the CDR3: TGCAGCGTTGAAGGACAGGCCGCTAACTATGGCTACACCTTC. The whole variable domain, remainder taken from reference TRBV29-1 and TRBJ1-2, is SAVISQKPSRDICQRGTSLTIQCQVDSQVTMMFWYRQQPGQSLTLIATANQGSEATYESGFVIDKFPISRPNLTFSTLTVSNMSPEDSSIYLCSVEGQAANYGYTFGSGTRLTVV.